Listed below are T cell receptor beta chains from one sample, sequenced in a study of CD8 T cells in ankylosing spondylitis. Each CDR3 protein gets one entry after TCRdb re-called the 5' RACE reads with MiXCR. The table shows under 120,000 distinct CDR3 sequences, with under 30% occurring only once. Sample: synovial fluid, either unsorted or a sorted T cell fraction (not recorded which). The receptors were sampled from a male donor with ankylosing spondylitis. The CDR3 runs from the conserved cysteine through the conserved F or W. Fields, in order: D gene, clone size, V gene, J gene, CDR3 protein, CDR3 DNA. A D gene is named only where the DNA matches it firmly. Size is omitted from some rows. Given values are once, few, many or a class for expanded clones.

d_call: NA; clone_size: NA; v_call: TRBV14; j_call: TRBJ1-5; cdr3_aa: CASSPAGGYDQPQHF; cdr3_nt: TGTGCCAGCAGCCCCGCGGGGGGTTATGATCAGCCCCAGCATTTT
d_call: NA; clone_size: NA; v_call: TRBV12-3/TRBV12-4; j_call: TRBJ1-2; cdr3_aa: CASSLGGDYGGYTF; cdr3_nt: TGTGCCAGCAGTTTAGGAGGGGATTATGGTGGCTACACCTTC
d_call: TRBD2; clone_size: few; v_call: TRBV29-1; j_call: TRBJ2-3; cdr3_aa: CSVEGETAGATDTQYF; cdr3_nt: TGCAGCGTTGAAGGAGAAACAGCGGGAGCAACAGATACGCAGTATTTT
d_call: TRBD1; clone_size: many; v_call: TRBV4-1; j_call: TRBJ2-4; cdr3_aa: CASSRQGAGDIQYF; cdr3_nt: TGCGCCAGCAGCCGCCAGGGGGCTGGAGACATTCAGTACTTC
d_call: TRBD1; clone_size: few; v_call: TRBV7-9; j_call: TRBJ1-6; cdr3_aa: CASSLWTGTNSPLHF; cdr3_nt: TGTGCCAGCAGCTTGTGGACAGGGACTAATTCACCCCTCCACTTT
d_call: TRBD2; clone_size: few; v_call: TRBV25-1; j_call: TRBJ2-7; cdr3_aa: CASSSGRYEQYF; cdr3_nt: TGTGCCAGCAGTAGCGGGAGGTACGAGCAGTACTTC
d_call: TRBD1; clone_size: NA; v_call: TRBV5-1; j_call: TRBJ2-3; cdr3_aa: CASSLLTGGGTDTQYF; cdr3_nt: TGCGCCAGCAGCTTGTTGACAGGGGGTGGCACAGATACGCAGTATTTT
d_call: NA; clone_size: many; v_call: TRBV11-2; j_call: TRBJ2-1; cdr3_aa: CASSPQWESNEQFF; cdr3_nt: TGTGCCAGCAGCCCCCAATGGGAGAGCAATGAGCAGTTCTTC
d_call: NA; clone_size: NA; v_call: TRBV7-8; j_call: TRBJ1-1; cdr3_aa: CASSSWDLGENTEAFF; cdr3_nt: TGTGCCAGCAGCTCATGGGACCTTGGGGAGAACACTGAAGCTTTCTTT
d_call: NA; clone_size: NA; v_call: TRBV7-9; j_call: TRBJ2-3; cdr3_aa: CASSLNLAPDTQYF; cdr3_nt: TGTGCCAGCAGCTTAAACCTGGCTCCAGATACGCAGTATTTT
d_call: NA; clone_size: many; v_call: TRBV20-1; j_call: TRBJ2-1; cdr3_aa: CSAPREYDYNEQFF; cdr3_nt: TGCAGTGCCCCACGGGAGTACGACTACAATGAGCAGTTCTTC
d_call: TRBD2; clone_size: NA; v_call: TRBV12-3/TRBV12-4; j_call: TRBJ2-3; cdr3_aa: CASSPGLAGGDTQYF; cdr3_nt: TGTGCCAGCAGTCCGGGACTAGCGGGAGGTGATACGCAGTATTTT
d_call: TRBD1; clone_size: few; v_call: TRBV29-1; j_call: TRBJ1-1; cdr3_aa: CSVELGTGNTEAFF; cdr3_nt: TGCAGCGTCGAATTAGGGACAGGGAACACTGAAGCTTTCTTT
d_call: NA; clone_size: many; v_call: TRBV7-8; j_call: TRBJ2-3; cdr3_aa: CASSLFIDTQYF; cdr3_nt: TGTGCCAGCAGTCTCTTCATAGATACGCAGTATTTT
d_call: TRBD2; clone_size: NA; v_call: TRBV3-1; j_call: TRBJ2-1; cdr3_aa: CASSHLAGGGNEQFF; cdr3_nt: TGTGCCAGCAGCCACCTAGCGGGAGGCGGCAATGAGCAGTTCTTC
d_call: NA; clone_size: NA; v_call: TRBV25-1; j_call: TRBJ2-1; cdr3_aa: CASRAWESDNEQFF; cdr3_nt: TGTGCCAGCAGGGCATGGGAGTCCGACAATGAGCAGTTCTTC
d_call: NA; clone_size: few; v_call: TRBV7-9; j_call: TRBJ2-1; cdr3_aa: CASSLGQGSHNEQFF; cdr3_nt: TGTGCCAGCAGCTTAGGGCAGGGATCCCACAATGAGCAGTTCTTC
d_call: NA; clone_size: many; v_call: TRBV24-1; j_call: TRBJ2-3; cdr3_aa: CATSRPSTDTQYF; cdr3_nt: TGTGCCACCAGCCGACCCAGCACAGATACGCAGTATTTT